These T cell receptor beta chains were read from a single sample in a study of T cell repertoires in ileal Crohn's disease. The protocol was immunoSEQ multiplex PCR, while the TCRdb copy is restricted to in-frame clones and leaves out a portion. The sample lists approximately 8,200 clones; about 96% were seen once. The sequenced sample was ileal tissue. Receptors were obtained from an adult with Crohn's disease. CDR3s include the opening cysteine and the closing phenylalanine or tryptophan. A D gene is named only where the DNA matches it firmly. Not all rows give a size; the values are once, few, many and, for expanded clones, a class.

CASSPNRDRGMNTEAFF TGCGCCAGCAGCCCCAACCGGGACAGGGGCATGAACACTGAAGCTTTCTTT 17 TRBJ1-1 TRBD1 . TRBV5-1
CASSSRTDIANEKLFF TGTGCCAGCAGCTCCCGGACAGATATAGCTAATGAAAAACTGTTTTTT 16 TRBJ1-4 . . TRBV5-6
CASSLGGGNEKLFF TGTGCCAGCAGTTTAGGGGGGGGAAATGAAAAACTGTTTTTT 14 TRBJ1-4 . . TRBV28
CASSPRGWTGGSNYGYTF TGTGCCAGCAGTCCCAGAGGGTGGACAGGCGGCTCTAACTATGGCTACACCTTC 18 TRBJ1-2 TRBD1 . TRBV25-1
CASSLLGLMDEQYF TGCGCCAGCAGCTTATTGGGACTAATGGACGAGCAGTACTTC 14 TRBJ2-7 TRBD2 . TRBV5-1
CASSPGTSLSDTQYF TGTGCCAGCAGTCCCGGGACTAGCCTGTCGGATACGCAGTATTTT 15 TRBJ2-3 TRBD2 . TRBV28
CASSKGDRVSVQAFF TGTGCCAGCAGCAAAGGGGACAGGGTATCGGTCCAGGCTTTCTTT 15 TRBJ1-1 TRBD1 . TRBV2
CASSLVSGGYGELFF TGTGCCAGCAGCTTAGTTAGCGGGGGGTACGGGGAGCTGTTTTTT 15 TRBJ2-2 TRBD2 . TRBV11-2
CASSVGQAPNFEQFF TGTGCCAGCAGCGTAGGACAGGCACCTAATTTTGAGCAGTTCTTC 15 TRBJ2-1 . . TRBV9
CASSSGQGAGTGELFF TGCGCCAGCAGCTCGGGACAGGGGGCCGGTACCGGGGAGCTGTTTTTT 16 TRBJ2-2 TRBD1 . TRBV5-1
CASSFSRSGNTIYF TGTGCCAGCAGTTTCTCCCGCTCTGGAAACACCATATATTTT 14 TRBJ1-3 . . TRBV28
CASKIGGQSPYEQYF TGCGCCAGCAAGATCGGGGGACAGAGTCCCTACGAGCAGTACTTC 15 TRBJ2-7 . . TRBV5-1
CASSPPGQVSGYTF TGTGCCAGCAGCCCCCCCGGACAGGTCTCTGGCTACACCTTC 14 TRBJ1-2 TRBD1 . TRBV28
CASSQTPGAGRGNTIYF TGTGCCAGCAGCCAGACGCCAGGGGCTGGAAGAGGAAACACCATATATTTT 17 TRBJ1-3 . few TRBV5-6
CASRTGVYGYTF TGTGCCTCCCGGACAGGGGTCTATGGCTACACCTTC 12 TRBJ1-2 TRBD1 . TRBV28
CASREGTGQGRYQNSPLHF TGTGCCAGCAGGGAGGGGACGGGACAGGGTCGTTATCAAAATTCACCCCTCCACTTT 19 TRBJ1-6 TRBD1 . TRBV28
CASSQVVSRASYNEQFF TGCGCCAGCAGCCAAGTAGTCTCCAGGGCCTCCTACAATGAGCAGTTCTTC 17 TRBJ2-1 . once TRBV4-3
CASSRVLAGVTTISTSTDTQYF TGCGCCAGCTCCAGGGTACTAGCGGGGGTCACCACAATATCGACTAGCACAGATACGCAGTATTTT 22 TRBJ2-3 TRBD2 . TRBV10-2
CASRSRDYNQPQHF TGTGCCAGCAGGAGCCGGGACTACAATCAGCCCCAGCATTTT 14 TRBJ1-5 . . TRBV6-5
CASGFLKWENSPLHF TGTGCCAGCGGCTTTCTCAAATGGGAGAATTCACCCCTCCACTTT 15 TRBJ1-6 . . TRBV2
CASSSNGGAKETQYF TGTGCCAGCAGCTCCAACGGGGGGGCAAAAGAGACCCAGTACTTC 15 TRBJ2-5 TRBD2 . TRBV11-1
CSASPGQPQHF TGCAGTGCTAGCCCCGGTCAGCCCCAGCATTTT 11 TRBJ1-5 . . TRBV20-1
CASSLVGGKYAEAFF TGCGCCAGCAGCTTGGTCGGCGGGAAGTACGCTGAAGCTTTCTTT 15 TRBJ1-1 . . TRBV5-1
CASTDGLAGGRNEQFF TGTGCCAGCACCGACGGACTAGCGGGGGGCCGCAATGAGCAGTTCTTC 16 TRBJ2-1 TRBD2 . TRBV28
CASSLTGLHNEQFF TGCGCCAGCAGCCTAACCGGACTACACAATGAGCAGTTCTTC 14 TRBJ2-1 . . TRBV5-1
CASSTRGAPDTGELFF TGTGCCAGCAGCACCCGGGGGGCGCCGGACACCGGGGAGCTGTTTTTT 16 TRBJ2-2 . . TRBV21-1
CASSLKGQGASQPQHF TGTGCCAGTAGTTTAAAGGGACAGGGGGCGAGTCAGCCCCAGCATTTT 16 TRBJ1-5 TRBD1 . TRBV19
CASSPASLGNEQYF TGTGCCAGCTCACCGGCCTCCCTCGGGAACGAGCAGTACTTC 14 TRBJ2-7 . . TRBV18
CASNQKGGGAFF TGTGCCAGCAACCAGAAGGGGGGGGGAGCTTTCTTT 12 TRBJ1-1 . . TRBV6-1
CASSSTGFSTGELFF TGTGCCAGCAGCTCGACAGGCTTCTCCACCGGGGAGCTGTTTTTT 15 TRBJ2-2 . . TRBV7-2
CASSSTQGYTF TGTGCCAGCAGTTCGACACAAGGCTACACCTTC 11 TRBJ1-2 . . TRBV28
CASNPGLAGYNEQFF TGTGCCAGCAACCCGGGACTAGCGGGGTACAATGAGCAGTTCTTC 15 TRBJ2-1 TRBD2 . TRBV5-6
CASRQGLSQPQHF TGTGCCAGCAGGCAGGGACTTTCCCAGCCCCAGCATTTT 13 TRBJ1-5 . . TRBV28
CASSPGPGETQYF TGTGCCAGCTCACCAGGGCCGGGGGAGACCCAGTACTTC 13 TRBJ2-5 . . TRBV18
CASSIPTGAGGANVLTF TGTGCCAGTAGTATCCCCACAGGGGCGGGAGGGGCCAACGTCCTGACTTTC 17 TRBJ2-6 . . TRBV19
CASSYPAGVLGDTQYF TGTGCCAGCAGTTACCCCGCAGGGGTGTTAGGTGATACGCAGTATTTT 16 TRBJ2-3 . . TRBV6-6
CASSTRDQGSYPGELFF TGTGCCAGTAGTACCCGAGACCAGGGATCTTACCCCGGGGAGCTGTTTTTT 17 TRBJ2-2 . . TRBV19
CASSFGQGRNQPQHF TGTGCCAGCAGTTTTGGACAGGGTAGGAATCAGCCCCAGCATTTT 15 TRBJ1-5 TRBD1 . TRBV6-6
CASSKGQLENIQYF TGTGCCAGCTCCAAGGGACAGCTAGAAAACATTCAGTACTTC 14 TRBJ2-4 TRBD1 . TRBV18
CASSPNALAGGRTGELFF TGTGCCAGCAGCCCGAACGCACTAGCGGGGGGACGAACCGGGGAGCTGTTTTTT 18 TRBJ2-2 TRBD2 . TRBV7-2
CASSSELNTEAFF TGTGCCAGCAGCTCGGAGTTGAACACTGAAGCTTTCTTT 13 TRBJ1-1 . . TRBV5-4
CASSLSGKTDTQYF TGTGCCAGCAGCTTGTCTGGCAAAACAGATACGCAGTATTTT 14 TRBJ2-3 . . TRBV5-4
CASSVAAGNTIYF TGTGCCAGTAGTGTGGCAGCGGGAAACACCATATATTTT 13 TRBJ1-3 . . TRBV19
CASSDAGAAEYNEQFF TGTGCCAGCAGTGATGCAGGGGCGGCCGAATACAATGAGCAGTTCTTC 16 TRBJ2-1 . . TRBV25-1
CASRIQGGETQYF TGTGCCAGCAGAATACAGGGTGGGGAGACCCAGTACTTC 13 TRBJ2-5 . . TRBV6-5
CASSRGGRVGTGELFF TGTGCCAGCAGCCGCGGGGGGCGAGTTGGGACCGGGGAGCTGTTTTTT 16 TRBJ2-2 TRBD2 . TRBV9
CASSPILGKFAEAFF TGTGCCAGCAGCCCAATCCTCGGGAAATTCGCTGAAGCTTTCTTT 15 TRBJ1-1 . . TRBV5-5
CASSLPAGGYNEQFF TGTGCCAGCAGTTTGCCAGCGGGGGGTTACAATGAGCAGTTCTTC 15 TRBJ2-1 TRBD2 . TRBV28
CAWNRGQGGNTIYF TGTGCCTGGAATAGGGGGCAGGGTGGAAACACCATATATTTT 14 TRBJ1-3 TRBD1 . TRBV30
CASSFTGNVRSPLHF TGTGCCAGTAGTTTTACGGGGAACGTACGGTCACCCCTCCACTTT 15 TRBJ1-6 . . TRBV19
CASSREAGGPTDTQYF TGTGCCAGCAGCAGAGAAGCGGGGGGGCCAACAGATACGCAGTATTTT 16 TRBJ2-3 TRBD2 . TRBV9
CASSGKRGGTDTQYF TGTGCCAGCAGCGGAAAGCGGGGGGGAACAGATACGCAGTATTTT 15 TRBJ2-3 TRBD2 once TRBV27
CASRGGTDTQYF TGTGCCAGCAGAGGGGGCACAGATACGCAGTATTTT 12 TRBJ2-3 . . TRBV7-3
CSVGGLGETQYF TGCAGCGTTGGAGGCCTCGGTGAGACCCAGTACTTC 12 TRBJ2-5 . . TRBV29-1
CASSESGTSGSNQPQHF TGTGCCAGCAGTGAAAGTGGAACATCAGGTAGCAATCAGCCCCAGCATTTT 17 TRBJ1-5 . . TRBV25-1